The next 20 T cell receptor beta chains were all read from a single sample in a study of OX40 agonist ivuxolimab in advanced cancers. Assay used: immunoSEQ multiplex PCR; TCRdb lists only in-frame clones, some missing. The table includes tens of thousands of clones, approximately 91% detected once. Sequenced here: CD4+ or CD8+ T cells sorted from blood, sampled in a trial of the OX40 agonist ivuxolimab. The receptors derive from an adult with an advanced solid tumor such as melanoma, head and neck, liver or kidney cancer.

This clone was detected only once. The rearrangement joins TRBV28 to TRBJ2-7; possibly TRBD1 for D (6 bases). Germline CDR1 and CDR2: MDHEN and SYDVKM. Trimming pared 6 bases from V and 2 bases from J, leaving 17 bases between. The CDR3 length is 15 residues. The CDR3 sequence: CASSYRKGVAYEQYF. For the CDR3, the DNA is TGTGCCAGCAGCTACCGCAAGGGGGTGGCCTACGAGCAGTACTTC. The full variable domain, completed using reference TRBV28 and TRBJ2-7, is DVKVTQSSRYLVKRTGEKVFLECVQDMDHENMFWYRQDPGLGLRLIYFSYDVKMKEKGDIPEGYSVSREKKERFSLILESASTNQTSMYLCASSYRKGVAYEQYFGPGTRLTVT.

The rearrangement links TRBV6-5 to TRBJ2-1; 9 nucleotides match TRBD2. The germline V gene encodes CDR1 MNHEY and CDR2 SVGAGI. J gave up 4 bases and V 5 bases, and 3 bases lay outside the gene matches. This CDR3 is 14 amino acids long. Written as DNA, the CDR3 is TGTGCCAGCAGTAGACTAGCGGAGTACAATGAGCAGTTCTTC. Translation: CASSRLAEYNEQFF.

This clone was seen only once. J is TRBJ2-5 and V is TRBV4-1, with D uncertain. The V end lost 4 bases, the J end lost 1 base, and 10 bases lay between the germline ends. The CDR3 has 14 amino acids. Germline CDR1 reads MGHRA; CDR2 reads YSYEKL. CDR3 bases: TGCGCCAGCAGCCCTCCAGCCACCCAAGAGACCCAGTACTTC. Translating it yields CASSPPATQETQYF.

The sample holds a few counts of this clone. The chain uses TRBV13 and TRBJ1-1; D unclear. Trimming stripped 7 bases from V and 0 bases from J, with 9 bases between. The CDR3 runs 13 residues. Germline-derived CDR1 and CDR2 are PRHDT and FYEKMQ (reference sequence). CDR3 nucleotide sequence: TGTGCCAGCAAAGCGGCAGTGAACACTGAAGCTTTCTTT. Translating gives CASKAAVNTEAFF.

The V and J genes are TRBV14 and TRBJ1-1; D remains ambiguous. This CDR3 has 13 residues. CDR1 is SGHDN and CDR2 is FVKESK in the germline V gene. Trimming left V 0 bases short and J 1 base short, with 3 bases between. The CDR3 region has the DNA TGTGCCAGCAGCCAAGATACGAACACTGAAGCTTTCTTT. This gives the protein CASSQDTNTEAFF.

V is TRBV5-1 and J is TRBJ1-1, with D hard to call. Germline V gene sequence: CDR1 SGHRS, CDR2 YFSETQ. The CDR3 has 15 amino acids. V shed 4 bases and J shed 0 bases, with 13 bases lying between them. DNA of the CDR3: TGCGCCAGCAGCACCAGGTCGTTTGTGAACACTGAAGCTTTCTTT. As protein: CASSTRSFVNTEAFF.

Worth noting for this clone: The junction departs from germline at one end; a sequencing error may be responsible. This chain links TRBV25-1 with TRBJ2-1; 8 positions match TRBD2. This CDR3 is 15 amino acids long. Germline V lookup: CDR1 MGHDK, CDR2 SYGVNS. CDR3 loop: CATSPVAGIDNEQFF. The CDR3 bases are TGTGCCACCAGTCCCGTAGCGGGAATCGACAATGAGCAGTTCTTC.

This chain joins TRBV19 and TRBJ2-7, with 9 positions matching TRBD1. The length of the CDR3 is 14 residues. Trimming at V came to 3 bases and at J to 6 bases, leaving 6 bases not matched to a gene. Germline CDR1 LNHDA, CDR2 SQIVND (reference sequence). The chain's CDR3 is CASSIGGQGSEQYF. The CDR3, as DNA: TGTGCCAGTAGTATCGGGGGACAGGGAAGCGAGCAGTACTTC.

This chain connects TRBV6-1 to TRBJ2-1, with D perhaps TRBD1 (5 bases). CDR3 length equals 12 residues. V was pared by 10 bases and J by 4 bases, with 11 bases between. Per the germline V gene, CDR1 is MNHNS and CDR2 is SASEGT. CDR3 protein: CATLDSYNEQFF. CDR3 coding DNA: TGTGCCACCCTTGACAGTTACAATGAGCAGTTCTTC.

The gene calls are TRBV2 and TRBJ2-7, with 7 bases lining up with TRBD1. In germline, CDR1 is SNHLY, CDR2 FYNNEI. This CDR3 region has 14 residues. V dropped 6 bases and J dropped 2; count of bases not matched to a gene: 7. This chain's CDR3 is CASRRGQSPYEQYF. As DNA, the CDR3 is TGTGCCAGCAGACGGGGACAGTCACCCTACGAGCAGTACTTC.

This chain joins TRBV7-8 and TRBJ2-7; D may be TRBD1 (5 bases). Germline CDR1 is SGHVS and CDR2 is FQNEAQ. V was cut by 3 bases and J by 0 bases, with 12 bases left in between. The CDR3 loop spans 15 amino acids. Here the CDR3 reads CASSLTDRSSYEQYF. CDR3 nucleotide sequence: TGTGCCAGCAGCTTGACAGATAGAAGCTCCTACGAGCAGTACTTC.

The rearrangement links TRBV5-1 to TRBJ2-6, with 8 bases fitting TRBD1. The CDR3 consists of 19 residues. Germline V gives CDR1 SGHRS, CDR2 YFSETQ. Unmatched junction bases numbered 13, after V lost 5 bases and J lost 0 bases. Here the CDR3 DNA reads TGCGCCAGCAGAGGGGCGGGGACAGGCACTTACTCTGGGGCCAACGTCCTGACTTTC. The encoded protein is CASRGAGTGTYSGANVLTF.

This rearrangement joins TRBV4-1 to TRBJ1-2; D remains unclear. Germline values: CDR1 MGHRA, CDR2 YSYEKL. Trimming shortened V by 0 bases and J by 3 bases, and 11 bases separated the two germline ends. This CDR3 spans 15 amino acids. The CDR3 coding sequence is TGCGCCAGCAGCCAAGAAGGCCTGGCAGACTATGGCTACACCTTC. It yields the protein CASSQEGLADYGYTF.

For this clone: A much larger clone differs by one base, so this may be a read error. V usage is TRBV28 and J usage is TRBJ1-5; possible D gene TRBD1, 5 bases. Germline V gene lookup returns CDR1 MDHEN and CDR2 SYDVKM. This CDR3 comprises 15 residues. The CDR3 DNA is TGTGCCAGCACTCTAGAGTGGGGCCCCAATCAGTCCCAGCATTTT. It specifies CASTLEWGPNQSQHF.

This clone was seen a single time. The V gene is TRBV7-2, the J gene TRBJ2-7; no firm D call. The CDR3 spans 13 residues. The V gene lost 5 bases and the J gene lost 2 bases, with 10 bases spanning the gap. The germline gives CDR1 SGHTA, CDR2 FQGNSA. Written as DNA, the CDR3 is TGTGCCAGCAGCCACAGTGGGACCTACGAGCAGTACTTC. This codes for CASSHSGTYEQYF.

The rearrangement uses TRBV5-6 and TRBJ1-5, with D unclear. CDR1 SGHDT and CDR2 YYEEEE come from the germline V gene. CDR3 length: 14 amino acids. V was shortened by 4 bases and J by 2 bases, with 10 bases between the two germline ends. The CDR3 DNA reads TGTGCCAGCAGCAATTTAGTTGGCAATCAGCCCCAGCATTTT. Protein product: CASSNLVGNQPQHF.

A single count supports this clone. The chain combines TRBV28 with TRBJ2-7, with 7 bases lining up with TRBD1. This CDR3 spans 14 amino acids. Germline V lookup: CDR1 MDHEN, CDR2 SYDVKM. The junction had 6 bases not matched to a gene; V was cut back by 5 bases and J by 2 bases. The chain's CDR3 is CASSLTGSPYEQYF. DNA of the CDR3: TGTGCCAGCAGTCTGACAGGGTCCCCCTACGAGCAGTACTTC.

CDR3 in amino acids: CASSGTTSGRNTQYF. The CDR3 nucleotides are TGCGCCAGCTCGGGGACGACTAGCGGGAGAAATACGCAGTATTTT. The chain recombines TRBV23-1 with TRBJ2-3, with 12 bases fitting TRBD2. TRBV23-1 belongs to the ORF category, with a function that is uncertain. The CDR3 sequence is 15 residues long. V dropped 8 bases and J dropped 7; count of bases not matched to a gene: 10.

This chain uses TRBV11-2 with TRBJ2-7; 7 bases map to TRBD1. Germline CDR1 is SGHAT and CDR2 is FQNNGV. After removal of 2 bases from V and 0 bases from J, the junction contained 4 bases not matched to a gene. This CDR3 comprises 15 residues. CDR3 region: CASSLHPGGSYEQYF. CDR3 nucleotides: TGTGCCAGCAGCTTACACCCAGGGGGCTCCTACGAGCAGTACTTC. Using reference TRBV11-2 and TRBJ2-7 for the parts outside the CDR3, the full variable domain is EAGVAQSPRYKIIEKRQSVAFWCNPISGHATLYWYQQILGQGPKLLIQFQNNGVVDDSQLPKDRFSAERLKGVDSTLKIQPAKLEDSAVYLCASSLHPGGSYEQYFGPGTRLTVT.

The chain has TRBV5-6 and TRBJ1-5, with D possibly TRBD1 on 6 matching bases. V lost 4 bases and J lost 3, with 11 bases in between. The length of the CDR3 is 14 residues. Per the germline V gene, CDR1 is SGHDT and CDR2 is YYEEEE. The CDR3 DNA follows: TGTGCCAGCAGCCTAACAGGGTACAATCAGCCCCAGCATTTT. It translates to CASSLTGYNQPQHF.